This TCR beta chain was profiled in a study of glioma-infiltrating T cells after dendritic cell vaccination. In its sample, this clone was seen a few times. TCRdb's table, derived via immunoSEQ multiplex PCR, lists solely in-frame clones and lacks some. The table shows tens of thousands of clones, with 81% occurring only once. Trimming removed 4 bases at V and 0 bases at J, with 7 bases between. The length of the CDR3 is 14 residues. Looked up from germline, CDR1 is LNHDA and CDR2 is SQIVND (reference sequence). The chain uses TRBV19 and TRBJ2-1; D ambiguous. The sequencing used blood, collected before dendritic cell vaccination. This receptor was identified in a human donor with glioblastoma. Here the CDR3 DNA reads TGTGCCAGTAGTAGCACCAGCTCCTACAATGAGCAGTTCTTC. Translated: CASSSTSSYNEQFF. The variable domain in full, completed from reference TRBV19 and TRBJ2-1, reads DGGITQSPKYLFRKEGQNVTLSCEQNLNHDAMYWYRQDPGQGLRLIYYSQIVNDFQKGDIAEGYSVSREKKESFPLTVTSAQKNPTAFYLCASSSTSSYNEQFFGPGTRLTVL.